This is a list of T cell receptor beta chains from one sample in a study of T cells in localized non-small cell lung cancer. The method was immunoSEQ multiplex PCR; TCRdb's version includes in-frame clones alone and lacks a portion of them. Seen here are tens of thousands of clones, roughly 80% observed once, and the top ten hold 17%. The material sequenced was peripheral blood, taken before any cancer treatment. These receptor sequences come from a man between 40 and 70 years old with stage I squamous cell lung carcinoma. Each CDR3 is given with its conserved first and last residue. D genes are given only for firm matches. Expanded clones get a size class; other rows say once, few or many, or leave the size out.

J gene: TRBJ1-5; V gene: TRBV21-1; CDR3 length: 17; clone size: -; D gene: -; CDR3 protein: CASSPPRNKIRCQPQHF; CDR3 DNA: TGTGCCAGCAGCCCTCCGAGGAACAAAATAAGATGCCAGCCCCAGCATTTT
J gene: TRBJ2-1; V gene: TRBV5-6; CDR3 length: 15; clone size: -; D gene: TRBD1; CDR3 protein: CASSLGDRIYNEQFF; CDR3 DNA: TGTGCCAGCAGCTTGGGGGACAGAATATACAATGAGCAGTTCTTC
J gene: TRBJ2-3; V gene: TRBV25-1; CDR3 length: 12; clone size: -; D gene: -; CDR3 protein: CASSEVLDTQYF; CDR3 DNA: TGTGCCAGCAGTGAAGTTTTAGATACGCAGTATTTT
J gene: TRBJ1-4; V gene: TRBV7-2; CDR3 length: 13; clone size: -; D gene: TRBD1; CDR3 protein: CASSPQGMQKLFF; CDR3 DNA: TGTGCCAGCAGCCCACAGGGGATGCAGAAACTGTTTTTT
J gene: TRBJ1-2; V gene: TRBV10-3; CDR3 length: 15; clone size: -; D gene: -; CDR3 protein: CAISESSNPNYGYTF; CDR3 DNA: TGTGCCATCAGTGAGTCTTCCAATCCAAACTATGGCTACACCTTC
J gene: TRBJ1-1; V gene: TRBV5-1; CDR3 length: 14; clone size: once; D gene: -; CDR3 protein: CASSLDGGVTEAFF; CDR3 DNA: TGCGCCAGCAGCCTAGACGGGGGAGTCACTGAAGCTTTCTTT
J gene: TRBJ1-2; V gene: TRBV21-1; CDR3 length: 16; clone size: -; D gene: -; CDR3 protein: CASSIGGSPSNYGYTF; CDR3 DNA: TGTGCCAGCAGCATCGGAGGCAGCCCTTCTAACTATGGCTACACCTTC
J gene: TRBJ2-2; V gene: TRBV5-1; CDR3 length: 16; clone size: -; D gene: -; CDR3 protein: CASSLRVAMNTGELFF; CDR3 DNA: TGCGCCAGCAGCTTGAGGGTTGCCATGAACACCGGGGAGCTGTTTTTT
J gene: TRBJ1-2; V gene: TRBV6-6; CDR3 length: 14; clone size: -; D gene: -; CDR3 protein: CASRRGEGRYGYTF; CDR3 DNA: TGTGCCAGCAGGAGGGGGGAAGGTCGCTATGGCTACACCTTC
J gene: TRBJ2-6; V gene: TRBV28; CDR3 length: 17; clone size: -; D gene: -; CDR3 protein: CASSKQGSLSGANVLTF; CDR3 DNA: TGTGCCAGCAGTAAACAGGGTTCCCTCTCTGGGGCCAACGTCCTGACTTTC
J gene: TRBJ1-6; V gene: TRBV11-3; CDR3 length: 13; clone size: -; D gene: TRBD1; CDR3 protein: CASSLDRVSPLHF; CDR3 DNA: TGTGCCAGCAGCCTAGACAGGGTTTCACCCCTCCACTTT
J gene: TRBJ1-5; V gene: TRBV18; CDR3 length: 16; clone size: -; D gene: -; CDR3 protein: CASSPVGRGLGQPQHF; CDR3 DNA: TGTGCCAGCTCACCGGTAGGGAGGGGTTTAGGTCAGCCCCAGCATTTT
J gene: TRBJ2-7; V gene: TRBV7-9; CDR3 length: 15; clone size: -; D gene: -; CDR3 protein: CASSPGRATQYEQYF; CDR3 DNA: TGTGCCAGCAGCCCCGGGCGAGCTACCCAATACGAGCAGTACTTC
J gene: TRBJ2-1; V gene: TRBV11-1; CDR3 length: 13; clone size: -; D gene: TRBD2; CDR3 protein: CASSSMTSGGWFF; CDR3 DNA: TGTGCCAGCAGCTCGATGACTAGCGGGGGATGGTTCTTC
J gene: TRBJ2-3; V gene: TRBV30; CDR3 length: 14; clone size: -; D gene: -; CDR3 protein: CAWSVGGSTDTQYF; CDR3 DNA: TGTGCCTGGAGTGTAGGGGGAAGCACAGATACGCAGTATTTT
J gene: TRBJ1-2; V gene: TRBV28; CDR3 length: 11; clone size: -; D gene: -; CDR3 protein: CASTQQNGYTF; CDR3 DNA: TGTGCCAGCACCCAACAAAATGGCTACACCTTC
J gene: TRBJ2-1; V gene: TRBV20-1; CDR3 length: 11; clone size: -; D gene: TRBD2; CDR3 protein: CGGDLLNEQFF; CDR3 DNA: TGCGGGGGGGACCTCCTCAATGAGCAGTTCTTC
J gene: TRBJ1-2; V gene: TRBV7-2; CDR3 length: 14; clone size: -; D gene: -; CDR3 protein: CASSWSTENYGYTF; CDR3 DNA: TGTGCCAGCAGCTGGTCGACAGAAAACTATGGCTACACCTTC
J gene: TRBJ2-1; V gene: TRBV19; CDR3 length: 14; clone size: -; D gene: TRBD1; CDR3 protein: CASHRDRGPNEQFF; CDR3 DNA: TGTGCCAGTCACCGGGACAGGGGACCCAATGAGCAGTTCTTC
J gene: TRBJ1-2; V gene: TRBV28; CDR3 length: 10; clone size: -; D gene: TRBD1; CDR3 protein: CASGSQVGQF; CDR3 DNA: TGTGCCAGCGGCAGTCAGGTGGGACAGTTC
J gene: TRBJ2-1; V gene: TRBV4-2; CDR3 length: 15; clone size: -; D gene: -; CDR3 protein: CASSQGITADNEQFF; CDR3 DNA: TGTGCCAGCAGCCAAGGGATTACAGCGGACAATGAGCAGTTCTTC
J gene: TRBJ1-2; V gene: TRBV7-3; CDR3 length: 16; clone size: once; D gene: -; CDR3 protein: CASSLAPGETNYGYTF; CDR3 DNA: TGTGCCAGCAGCTTAGCCCCGGGAGAGACTAACTATGGCTACACCTTC
J gene: TRBJ2-7; V gene: TRBV27; CDR3 length: 17; clone size: -; D gene: TRBD1; CDR3 protein: CASRPPNPGTGNYEQYF; CDR3 DNA: TGTGCCAGCAGACCACCCAACCCCGGGACAGGGAACTACGAGCAGTACTTC
J gene: TRBJ1-1; V gene: TRBV30; CDR3 length: 11; clone size: few; D gene: -; CDR3 protein: CAWSGWERAFF; CDR3 DNA: TGTGCCTGGAGTGGATGGGAACGGGCTTTCTTT
J gene: TRBJ2-1; V gene: TRBV4-2; CDR3 length: 16; clone size: -; D gene: -; CDR3 protein: CASSQDLAGSYNEQFF; CDR3 DNA: TGTGCCAGCAGCCAAGATCTGGCAGGTTCCTACAATGAGCAGTTCTTC
J gene: TRBJ1-5; V gene: TRBV9; CDR3 length: 15; clone size: -; D gene: -; CDR3 protein: CASSVGPGGNQPQHF; CDR3 DNA: TGTGCCAGCAGCGTAGGGCCAGGGGGCAATCAGCCCCAGCATTTT
J gene: TRBJ2-6; V gene: TRBV6-4; CDR3 length: 18; clone size: -; D gene: TRBD2; CDR3 protein: CASSDSFSGGSGANVLTF; CDR3 DNA: TGTGCCAGCAGTGACTCCTTTAGCGGGGGCTCTGGGGCCAACGTCCTGACTTTC
J gene: TRBJ2-5; V gene: TRBV9; CDR3 length: 17; clone size: -; D gene: TRBD1; CDR3 protein: CASSLTGTGVHQETQYF; CDR3 DNA: TGTGCCAGCAGCTTAACCGGGACAGGGGTACACCAAGAGACCCAGTACTTC